This T cell receptor beta chain was obtained from a study of blood T cell dynamics during melanoma immunotherapy. V lost 1 base and J 4 bases, leaving 15 bases between the germline ends. CDR3 size: 16 residues. CDR1 and CDR2 (germline): MGHRA, YSYEKL. Profiling relied on immunoSEQ multiplex PCR, and the TCRdb table lists in-frame clones only, not all of them. In the table there are fewer than 4,500 clones, approximately 97% of which are singletons. Time point reported: pre-treatment baseline. The TCR was taken from a human donor with melanoma. The starting material was effector memory CD8+ T cells from blood, obtained from a patient treated with checkpoint blockade. The chain carries TRBV4-1 and TRBJ2-3; D is uncertain. Here the CDR3 reads CASSQGLQILPDTQYF. CDR3 nucleotides: TGCGCCAGCAGCCAAGGTCTGCAGATTCTACCAGATACGCAGTATTTT.